The rows below give T cell receptor beta chains drawn from one sample of a study of spatial heterogeneity in lung cancer. Each CDR3 protein gets one entry after TCRdb re-called the 5' RACE reads with MiXCR. The data show approximately 2,500 distinct CDR3 sequences, approximately 8.5% seen once. This specimen was normal lung tissue next to the tumor, taken at surgery. These receptors were obtained from a male donor with early-stage non-small cell lung cancer. Each CDR3 is given with its conserved first and last residue. The D gene is left open where the match is weak. Clone size is given for some rows only: seen once, a few or many times, or a class if the clone is expanded.

d_call	v_call	clone_size	j_call	cdr3_nt	cdr3_aa
.	TRBV3-1	few	TRBJ1-4	TGTGCCAGCAGCCAAGGGGGAAGGGGTGAAAAACTGTTTTTT	CASSQGGRGEKLFF
.	TRBV2	medium-sized	TRBJ2-4	TGTGCCAGCAGCAAGGACGATGGGATTCAGTACTTC	CASSKDDGIQYF
.	TRBV18	.	TRBJ2-7	TGTGCCAGCTCACCTACCTCCTCCTACGAGCAGTACTTC	CASSPTSSYEQYF
TRBD1	TRBV12-3/TRBV12-4	few	TRBJ1-5	TGTGCCAGCAGCTCCACCCGACAGGGGGCAGGTCAGCCCCGGCATTTT	CASSSTRQGAGQPRHF
.	TRBV20-1	medium-sized	TRBJ2-5	TGCAGTGCTAGCGAAGCAGGGGTCCAAGAGACCCAGTACTTC	CSASEAGVQETQYF
.	TRBV7-2	medium-sized	TRBJ2-5	TGTGCCAGCAGCTTAGCCTTTGTAACGTGGGGCGCCCAACAAGAGACCCAGTACTTC	CASSLAFVTWGAQQETQYF
TRBD1	TRBV28	medium-sized	TRBJ2-4	TGTGCCAGCAGTTCAAGGACAGGGGGTGGGTACTTC	CASSSRTGGGYF
.	TRBV3-1	large	TRBJ1-2	TGTGCCAGCAGCCAATACGGGGGCCGCTATGGCTACACCTTC	CASSQYGGRYGYTF
.	TRBV29-1	medium-sized	TRBJ1-2	TGCAGCGCTCAGGACAGTTCTCACTATGGCTACACCTTC	CSAQDSSHYGYTF
TRBD1	TRBV9	.	TRBJ2-3	TGTGCCAGCAGCGTTACCGGACAGGGGGCAGATACGCAGTATTTT	CASSVTGQGADTQYF
.	TRBV6-2/TRBV6-3	medium-sized	TRBJ1-1	TGTGCCAGCACGAGGGCGGAGATCACTGAAGCTTTCTTT	CASTRAEITEAFF
TRBD2	TRBV4-3	medium-sized	TRBJ2-5	TGCGCCAGCAGCCAAGGACTAGCGAAAGAGACCCAGTACTTC	CASSQGLAKETQYF
TRBD1	TRBV6-2/TRBV6-3	many	TRBJ2-7	TGTGCCAGCAGTCATCGACAGGGGGTGAACGAGCAGTACTTC	CASSHRQGVNEQYF
TRBD1	TRBV7-2	medium-sized	TRBJ1-1	TGTGCCAGCAGCCCCGGACAGGGGGCCGGTGAAGCTTTCTTT	CASSPGQGAGEAFF
TRBD1	TRBV20-1	medium-sized	TRBJ2-7	TGCAGTGCTAGAGGGATCAGGGGGTTCGAGCAGTACTTC	CSARGIRGFEQYF
TRBD2	TRBV15	medium-sized	TRBJ2-1	TGTGCCACCCGGACTAGCGGGACATACAATGAGCAGTTCTTC	CATRTSGTYNEQFF
.	TRBV12-3/TRBV12-4	few	TRBJ2-1	TGTGCCAGCAGTTTAGCGCACCTGAATGAGCAGTTCTTC	CASSLAHLNEQFF
TRBD2	TRBV10-1	medium-sized	TRBJ2-2	TGCGCCAGCAGTCGGGACTACAGGACCGGGGAGCTGTTTTTT	CASSRDYRTGELFF
.	TRBV7-9	few	TRBJ1-1	TGTGCCAGCAGCTCTACAGGGTTTAACACTGAAGCTTTCTTT	CASSSTGFNTEAFF
.	TRBV29-1	medium-sized	TRBJ2-3	TGCAGCGTTGAAGATCGAATAGCGGCCGCCCCAGATACGCAGTATTTT	CSVEDRIAAAPDTQYF
.	TRBV6-4	medium-sized	TRBJ2-2	TGTGCCAGCAGTGGAACAGGAGGGGACACCGGGGAGCTGTTTTTT	CASSGTGGDTGELFF
TRBD2	TRBV13	.	TRBJ2-1	TGTGCCTGCAGCTACACCGGGGGGGCCGTGGATGAGCAGTTCTTC	CACSYTGGAVDEQFF
.	TRBV7-2	medium-sized	TRBJ2-2	TGTGCCAGCAGCTTAGGGGGTGCGAGGGCCGGGGAGCTGTTTTTT	CASSLGGARAGELFF
.	TRBV5-5	many	TRBJ2-1	TGTGCCAGCAGCTGGACCGGTTCCTACAATGAGCAGTTCTTC	CASSWTGSYNEQFF
TRBD1	TRBV11-2	medium-sized	TRBJ2-3	TGTGCCAGCAGCCCGGGGACAGGGGGCACAGATACGCAGTATTTT	CASSPGTGGTDTQYF
.	TRBV3-1	few	TRBJ2-3	TGTGCCAGCAGCCGCCCGGGGGCCCACACAGATACGCAGTATTTT	CASSRPGAHTDTQYF
.	TRBV20-1	medium-sized	TRBJ2-7	TGCAGTGCAGGGGACTTCCCCTACGAGCAGTACTTC	CSAGDFPYEQYF
TRBD2	TRBV19	medium-sized	TRBJ2-7	TGTGCCAGTAGTCCCGGCGGGGGGCAGGGGTTCTACGAGCAGTACTTC	CASSPGGGQGFYEQYF
.	TRBV19	.	TRBJ2-3	TGTGCCAGTAGCCCCCGGGACACAGATACGCAGTATTTT	CASSPRDTDTQYF
.	TRBV4-3	medium-sized	TRBJ1-6	TGCGCCAGCAGCCAGGGAGCCAGGGTAGGGAATTCACCCCTCCACTTT	CASSQGARVGNSPLHF
TRBD1	TRBV2	.	TRBJ2-5	TGTGCCAGCAGAAAAAGGGACAGGGGGCGAGAGACCCAGTACTTC	CASRKRDRGRETQYF
.	TRBV2	many	TRBJ2-3	TGTGCCAGCAGTGAATTCGGCTTTAGCACAGATACGCAGTATTTT	CASSEFGFSTDTQYF
TRBD2	TRBV5-1	medium-sized	TRBJ2-3	TGCGCCAGCAGCTTCTCTAGCGGGGGGGCCTCGACCACAGATACGCAGTATTTT	CASSFSSGGASTTDTQYF
.	TRBV5-6	medium-sized	TRBJ2-1	TGTGCCAGCAGGTGGGGCAATGAGCAGTTCTTC	CASRWGNEQFF
TRBD1	TRBV5-4	medium-sized	TRBJ2-7	TGTGCCAGCAGCCGAATGACAGGGACCGACGAGCAGTACTTC	CASSRMTGTDEQYF
.	TRBV7-9	many	TRBJ2-7	TGTGCCAGCAGCTTATCGGCAACCGACTCCTACGAGCAGTACTTC	CASSLSATDSYEQYF
.	TRBV6-2/TRBV6-3	few	TRBJ2-2	TGTGCCAGCACACCTTCGGGGCAGGAGCTGTTTTTT	CASTPSGQELFF
.	TRBV20-1	few	TRBJ1-1	TGCAGTGCGCCAGGGAGAACGGACACTGAAGCTTTCTTT	CSAPGRTDTEAFF
.	TRBV27	medium-sized	TRBJ1-2	TGTGCCAGCAGTCCTATCCCCGCGGGGGGGGCGAAGGACTATGGCTACACCTTC	CASSPIPAGGAKDYGYTF
.	TRBV20-1	medium-sized	TRBJ2-7	TGCAGTGCTAGTCTGGCGGGGCACGAGCAGTACTTC	CSASLAGHEQYF
.	TRBV6-1	medium-sized	TRBJ2-2	TGTGCCAGCAGTGAAGGTCCAGGCACCGGGGAGCTGTTTTTT	CASSEGPGTGELFF
.	TRBV3-1	once	TRBJ1-1	TGTGCCAGCAGCCGGGGAACTGAAGCTTTCTTT	CASSRGTEAFF
TRBD1	TRBV6-1	.	TRBJ1-4	TGTGCCAGCAACCCGGGACAGGGCAGTGAAAAACTGTTTTTT	CASNPGQGSEKLFF
.	TRBV19	once	TRBJ2-1	TGTGCCAGTAGTATTAGTCAGGGGAATGAGCAGTTCTTC	CASSISQGNEQFF
.	TRBV6-5	.	TRBJ2-1	TGTGCCAGCAGTTATGAGGCGGAGGGAAGGAATGAGCAGTTCTTC	CASSYEAEGRNEQFF
.	TRBV28	few	TRBJ2-4	TGTGCCAGCAGTTTAAGATTTGGGGCCATGAGCAAAAACATTCAGTACTTC	CASSLRFGAMSKNIQYF
.	TRBV5-4	few	TRBJ2-3	TGTGCCAGCAGATACGAGGGGGTCGGCACAGATACGCAGTATTTT	CASRYEGVGTDTQYF
.	TRBV6-5	.	TRBJ2-6	TGTGCCAGCAGTAAATGGACAGCCTCTGGGGCCAACGTCCTGACTTTC	CASSKWTASGANVLTF
TRBD1	TRBV2	medium-sized	TRBJ1-6	TGTGCCAGCAGTGGGCAGGGGGTAAATTCACCCCTCCACTTT	CASSGQGVNSPLHF
.	TRBV11-3	medium-sized	TRBJ1-6	TGTGCCAGCAGCGACACGCGTAATTCACCCCTCCACTTT	CASSDTRNSPLHF
.	TRBV20-1	medium-sized	TRBJ1-1	TGCAGTGCTAGTTGGCACATGAACACTGAAGCTTTCTTT	CSASWHMNTEAFF
.	TRBV12-3/TRBV12-4	many	TRBJ2-1	TGTGCCAGCAGTTTATTTGGGAATGAGCAGTTCTTC	CASSLFGNEQFF
TRBD1	TRBV24-1	medium-sized	TRBJ1-5	TGTGCCACCAGTGAGGGGGGACAGGGGCATAGCAATCAGCCCCAGCATTTT	CATSEGGQGHSNQPQHF
TRBD2	TRBV20-1	medium-sized	TRBJ2-7	TGCAGTGCTGATCCCCTGGCGGGAGGGCCTAGGGAGCAGTACTTC	CSADPLAGGPREQYF
TRBD1	TRBV4-1	many	TRBJ2-7	TGCGCCAGCAGCCAACTGGGACAGGATACCTACGAGCAGTACTTC	CASSQLGQDTYEQYF
TRBD1	TRBV20-1	medium-sized	TRBJ2-7	TGCAGTGCTCAGGACAGGGGAGAATCCTACGAGCAGTACTTC	CSAQDRGESYEQYF
.	TRBV12-3/TRBV12-4	medium-sized	TRBJ2-5	TGTGCCAGCAGCCAGCAGTCGAAGGGCGAGACCCAGTACTTC	CASSQQSKGETQYF